This T cell receptor (beta chain) was documented in a study of blood T cell repertoires in COVID-19. Clinical history reported by participants formed the basis on which cohorts were assigned. Method: immunoSEQ multiplex PCR; TCRdb's copy keeps in-frame clones and lacks some. The sample contains over 120,000 clones, about 87% of which appear only once. The ends were cut back, 7 bases at V and 2 bases at J, with 12 bases in the middle. Germline loops: CDR1 SNHLY, CDR2 FYNNEI. The CDR3 covers 13 residues. The sequence was collected from a man between 60 and 70 years old who had recovered from COVID-19. V usage is TRBV2 and J usage is TRBJ2-7, with D possibly TRBD1 on 6 matching bases. Sequencing was carried out using PBMCs or T cells enriched from blood (not recorded which). The CDR3 sequence: CASMRGSPYEQYF. CDR3 coding DNA: TGTGCCAGCATGAGGGGGAGTCCCTACGAGCAGTACTTC.